Sequencing of this T cell receptor beta chain was carried out in a study of tumor and adjacent non-tumor tissue in lung cancer. Study-wide results and caveats: Compared with tumor, normal lung showed significantly lower TCR diversity. Top 100 clones took a larger repertoire share in normal lung.

No cell sorting was done before RNA was extracted from the tissue. This non-tumor lung sample came from over 3 cm beyond the tumor edge. Between August and November 2014, newly diagnosed, chemotherapy-naive lung cancer patients underwent thoracic surgery in China. Of note for this clonotype: The target antigen is unknown. Since no conserved phenylalanine or tryptophan closes the CDR3, a read error is the likely cause.

From germline, CDR1 is SGHAT and CDR2 FQNNGV. Trimming pared 3 bases from V and 4 bases from J, leaving 12 bases between. This CDR3 contains 14 residues. TCRbeta libraries were built with three rounds of nested PCR, modified from ARM-PCR. Via MiXCR, TCRdb re-called the multiplex PCR reads, giving one row per CDR3 protein. The sample has roughly 75,000 distinct CDR3 sequences, roughly 80% seen once. V and J are TRBV11-2 and TRBJ1-1; D is unresolved. This TCR came from a man between 60 and 75 years old with non-small cell lung cancer. Source material: distant non-tumor lung tissue. The CDR3 loop is CASSLIGRRTEAFY. The CDR3 DNA sequence: TGTGCCAGCAGCTTGATCGGGAGGCGCACTGAAGCTTTCTAT.